This T cell receptor (beta chain) appears in the sequencing data of a study of glioma-infiltrating T cells after dendritic cell vaccination. As for the study in general: Treatment, given 2003 to 2012, was autologous tumor lysate-pulsed dendritic cell vaccination.

Germline V lookup: CDR1 SGHRS, CDR2 YFSETQ. The germline V and J ends were trimmed by 0 bases and 1 base, with 10 bases remaining between them. This CDR3 is built from 15 residues. Fresh-frozen tumor tissue and more than two years of survival data were available for all. All glioblastoma patients lacked an isocitrate dehydrogenase mutation. Libraries were prepared by immunoSEQ multiplex PCR; TCRdb keeps only in-frame clonotypes and omits some of them. The table has about 67,000 clones, approximately 80% seen once; the top ten hold 6.5% to 10%. The source material was blood, sampled before dendritic cell vaccination. The rearrangement links TRBV5-1 to TRBJ2-5; perhaps TRBD1 as D (5 bases). This clonotype originated in a human donor with glioblastoma. The CDR3 spells CASSLAVTAQETQYF. CDR3 DNA: TGCGCCAGCAGCTTGGCGGTGACAGCCCAAGAGACCCAGTACTTC.